This TCR beta chain was found in a study of blood T cell repertoires in COVID-19. As for the study in general: Whether acute or convalescent, the COVID-19 samples came from the United States, Italy and Spain.

Trimming took 0 bases from V and 10 from J, leaving 8 bases between them. The CDR3 is 12 amino acids. Germline V gene sequence: CDR1 SGHKS, CDR2 YYEKEE (reference sequence). To note about this clone: The sample contains more than one DNA sequence encoding this CDR3.

Some clones are missing from TCRdb's copy, which holds only in-frame ones; the method was immunoSEQ multiplex PCR. The sample lists about 530,000 clones, about 89% occurring once. This chain links TRBV5-5 with TRBJ2-1, with a weak D call TRBD2 (5 bases). The source is a woman aged 45-65 years with COVID-19, enrolled during active disease. Sequencing was done on a sample of peripheral blood. The CDR3 sequence is CASSLGGWEQFF. Here the CDR3 DNA reads TGTGCCAGCAGCTTGGGAGGGTGGGAGCAGTTCTTC.